These 32 T cell receptor beta chains were sequenced from one sample in a study of technical replicates of blood from a handful of donors. The method was immunoSEQ multiplex PCR; TCRdb's version includes in-frame clones alone and lacks a portion of them. The data show over 45,000 clones, 92% seen once. Material: PBMCs. The receptors come from a human donor in good health. Some clones in this sample may be carry-over from other donors' samples.

This clone occurred a few times. V usage is TRBV9 and J usage is TRBJ1-1; D not resolved. Germline assignment: CDR1 SGDLS and CDR2 YYNGEE. Trimming cost V 0 bases and J 5 bases, with 11 bases left between them. The CDR3 is 14 amino acids. CDR3 loop: CASSVDLSMTEAFF. DNA of the CDR3: TGTGCCAGCAGCGTAGATTTGAGCATGACTGAAGCTTTCTTT.

This clone appeared once. J is TRBJ2-7 and V is TRBV6-5, with 11 positions matching TRBD2. CDR3 length equals 14 residues. V dropped 6 bases and J dropped 2; count of bases not matched to a gene: 3. Germline-derived CDR1 and CDR2 are MNHEY and SVGAGI. This chain's CDR3 is CASSPLAGAYEQYF. The CDR3 nucleotides are TGTGCCAGCAGCCCACTAGCGGGGGCCTACGAGCAGTACTTC.

The V call is TRBV7-9, the J call TRBJ2-2; unclear D gene. Germline V gives CDR1 SEHNR, CDR2 FQNEAQ (reference sequence). Trimming removed 0 bases from V and 0 bases from J, with 11 bases in between. This CDR3 is built from 17 residues. In DNA form, the CDR3 reads TGTGCCAGCAGCTTAGCCAGGTACTTCGCGAACACCGGGGAGCTGTTTTTT. Translation: CASSLARYFANTGELFF. Filled out from reference TRBV7-9 and TRBJ2-2, the complete variable domain reads DTGVSQNPRHKITKRGQNVTFRCDPISEHNRLYWYRQTLGQGPEFLTYFQNEAQLEKSRLLSDRFSAERPKGSFSTLEIQRTEQGDSAMYLCASSLARYFANTGELFFGEGSRLTVL.

The chain is built from TRBV6-6 and TRBJ2-7; D might be TRBD1 (6 bases). Between the trimmed V and J ends, which lost 2 bases and 6 bases, there was a span of 14 bases. The germline V gene has CDR1 MNHNY and CDR2 SVGAGI (reference sequence). This CDR3 comprises 14 residues. CDR3 sequence reads: CASSYPGDTPEQYF. CDR3 in DNA: TGTGCCAGCAGTTACCCCGGGGACACCCCCGAGCAGTACTTC.

The V call is TRBV12-5, the J call TRBJ2-2; D perhaps matches TRBD2 (6 bases). This CDR3 spans 15 amino acids. Germline V lookup: CDR1 LGHNT, CDR2 FRNRAP. Trimming took 5 bases from V and 6 from J, leaving 16 bases between them. CDR3 coding DNA: TGTGCTAGTGGTACAATTGTGCCGGGGGCCGGGGAGCTGTTTTTT. This codes for CASGTIVPGAGELFF.

The chain recombines TRBV5-1 with TRBJ2-3; 12 positions agree with TRBD2. CDR1 and CDR2 (germline): SGHRS, YFSETQ. The CDR3 consists of 17 residues. With V trimmed by 4 bases and J by 2 bases, 8 bases remained unmatched. Here the CDR3 DNA reads TGCGCCAGCAGCCCTGCGACTAGCGGGAGATACACAGATACGCAGTATTTT. This codes for CASSPATSGRYTDTQYF.

This clone has just one count. This rearrangement joins TRBV10-3 to TRBJ2-1, with 7 nucleotides matching TRBD1. Trimming cost V 6 bases and J 5 bases; bases outside gene matches: 7. The CDR3 loop spans 14 amino acids. Germline CDR1 reads ENHRY; CDR2 reads SYGVKD. In DNA, the CDR3 is TGTGCCATCAGCCAGGACAGGTTGGACAATGAGCAGTTCTTC. Protein: CAISQDRLDNEQFF.

The chain joins TRBV19 to TRBJ2-3; 9 nucleotides agree with TRBD2. Germline CDR1 LNHDA, CDR2 SQIVND (reference sequence). V shed 6 bases, J shed 1 base, and the junction held 8 bases outside the gene matches. The CDR3 has 16 residues. Here the CDR3 DNA reads TGTGCCAGTAGCCCAGTAGCGGGGGCCGGCACAGATACGCAGTATTTT. This gives the protein CASSPVAGAGTDTQYF.

The chain links TRBV2 to TRBJ2-1; D perhaps matches TRBD2 (5 bases). Trimming took 6 bases from V and 4 from J, leaving 7 bases between them. This CDR3 has 12 residues. Germline V lookup: CDR1 SNHLY, CDR2 FYNNEI. The CDR3 nucleotides are TGTGCCAGCAGAGGAGGTTACAATGAGCAGTTCTTC. This gives the protein CASRGGYNEQFF.

By share of the sample, this clone is medium-sized. Additional DNA sequences in this sample encode the identical CDR3. This chain links TRBV5-1 with TRBJ1-1, with 8 bases lining up with TRBD1. The CDR3 extends over 14 amino acids. V lost 4 bases to trimming and J lost 3 bases; unmatched junction nucleotides: 5. The germline V gene has CDR1 SGHRS and CDR2 YFSETQ. The CDR3: CASSPAGGYTEAFF. The CDR3 nucleotides are TGCGCCAGCAGCCCGGCAGGGGGCTACACTGAAGCTTTCTTT. Looking up the rest from reference TRBV5-1 and TRBJ1-1 gives the full variable domain: KAGVTQTPRYLIKTRGQQVTLSCSPISGHRSVSWYQQTPGQGLQFLFEYFSETQRNKGNFPGRFSGRQFSNSRSEMNVSTLELGDSALYLCASSPAGGYTEAFFGQGTRLTVV.

This chain links TRBV9 with TRBJ2-7, with 8 nucleotides matching TRBD2. There are 15 residues in the CDR3. J lost 2 bases, V lost 4 bases, and 8 bases had no gene match. Germline CDR1 SGDLS, CDR2 YYNGEE. As DNA, the CDR3 is TGTGCCAGCAGCCCCACGGGCGGGGGGCCCTACGAGCAGTACTTC. Its protein product is CASSPTGGGPYEQYF. Using reference TRBV9 and TRBJ2-7 for the parts outside the CDR3, the full variable domain is DSGVTQTPKHLITATGQRVTLRCSPRSGDLSVYWYQQSLDQGLQFLIQYYNGEERAKGNILERFSAQQFPDLHSELNLSSLELGDSALYFCASSPTGGGPYEQYFGPGTRLTVT.

The chain couples TRBV9 to TRBJ2-2, with TRBD2 identical over 7 bases. J gave up 9 bases and V 3 bases, and 5 bases lay outside the gene matches. The CDR3 length is 13 residues. The germline V gene has CDR1 SGDLS and CDR2 YYNGEE. CDR3 residues: CASSAGGPRELFF. The CDR3 DNA reads TGTGCCAGCAGCGCGGGGGGACCGAGGGAGCTGTTTTTT.

This clone was observed a single time. V is TRBV7-2 and J is TRBJ2-3; TRBD2 matches 13 bases. After removal of 3 bases from V and 4 bases from J, the junction contained 1 base not matched to a gene. CDR1 SGHTA and CDR2 FQGNSA come from the germline V gene. The CDR3 covers 15 residues. The CDR3 reads CASSLGLAGSDTQYF. Written as DNA, the CDR3 is TGTGCCAGCAGCTTGGGACTAGCGGGATCAGATACGCAGTATTTT. The full variable domain, in which reference TRBV7-2 and TRBJ2-3 provide the parts outside the CDR3, is GAGVSQSPSNKVTEKGKDVELRCDPISGHTALYWYRQSLGQGLEFLIYFQGNSAPDKSGLPSDRFSAERTGGSVSTLTIQRTQQEDSAVYLCASSLGLAGSDTQYFGPGTRLTVL.

The chain recombines TRBV11-2 with TRBJ2-3; unclear D gene. Germline values: CDR1 SGHAT, CDR2 FQNNGV. Trimming removed 0 bases at V and 7 bases at J, with 11 bases between. The CDR3 totals 14 residues. In nucleotides, the CDR3 is TGTGCCAGCAGCTTAGATGTGAGGAGACATACGCAGTATTTT. Translating it yields CASSLDVRRHTQYF.

The V and J genes are TRBV5-4 and TRBJ2-5; D possibly corresponds to TRBD2 (6 bases). This CDR3 is 15 amino acids long. V lost 6 bases, J lost 5 bases, and 20 bases lay in between. Germline V gene lookup returns CDR1 SGHNT and CDR2 YYREEE (reference sequence). CDR3 amino acids: CASNPVGRGGETQYF. In DNA form, the CDR3 reads TGTGCCAGCAACCCCGTGGGGCGGGGCGGTGAGACCCAGTACTTC.

The chain uses TRBV7-9 and TRBJ2-2; TRBD1 matches 9 bases. The CDR3 totals 16 residues. Trimming at V came to 5 bases and at J to 1 base, leaving 5 bases not matched to a gene. Germline CDR1 and CDR2: SEHNR and FQNEAQ (reference sequence). This chain's CDR3 is CASSPGTGRNTGELFF. CDR3 nucleotides: TGTGCCAGCAGCCCGGGGACAGGGAGGAACACCGGGGAGCTGTTTTTT.

The rearrangement joins TRBV18 to TRBJ2-7, with D perhaps matching TRBD1 (5 bases). Germline V gene lookup returns CDR1 KGHSH and CDR2 LQKENI. The CDR3 totals 12 residues. The V end was cut by 3 bases, the J end by 6 bases, with 9 bases between. The CDR3 here is CASSPKGSEQYF. CDR3 nucleotides: TGTGCCAGCTCACCTAAGGGGTCCGAGCAGTACTTC.

This clone was detected once. V usage is TRBV9 and J usage is TRBJ1-6; 11 bases align to TRBD1. Germline CDR1 is SGDLS and CDR2 is YYNGEE. J gave up 7 bases and V 2 bases, and 17 bases lay outside the gene matches. The CDR3 consists of 20 residues. The CDR3 sequence is CASSVRGQGGPREDNSPLHF. In nucleotides, the CDR3 is TGTGCCAGCAGCGTGAGGGGACAGGGGGGCCCCAGGGAAGACAATTCACCCCTCCACTTT.

For the CDR3, the DNA is TGTGCCAGCAGCTTAGGCGGGGTAGTCAATGAGCAGTTCTTC. Translated: CASSLGGVVNEQFF. This chain uses TRBV7-2 with TRBJ2-1; TRBD2 might be the D (6 bases). The V gene lost 1 base and the J gene lost 6 bases, with 10 bases spanning the gap. Germline CDR1 SGHTA, CDR2 FQGNSA. This CDR3 region has 14 residues.

This chain uses TRBV7-2 with TRBJ2-1, with D perhaps TRBD2 (6 bases). The CDR3 extends over 15 amino acids. Trimming pared 5 bases from V and 5 bases from J, leaving 16 bases between. Looked up from germline, CDR1 is SGHTA and CDR2 is FQGNSA. This CDR3 reads CASSLQRTNNNEQFF. The DNA for the CDR3 is TGTGCCAGCAGCCTACAGAGGACTAATAACAATGAGCAGTTCTTC.

The CDR3, as DNA: TGTGCCAGCAGAGGCCCTGGGACTAGCGGATCCTACGAGCAGTACTTC. Translating gives CASRGPGTSGSYEQYF. The rearrangement links TRBV27 to TRBJ2-7; 11 nucleotides line up with TRBD2. CDR3 size: 16 residues. Germline V gene data show CDR1 as MNHEY and CDR2 as SMNVEV (reference sequence). J lost 1 base, V lost 6 bases, and 8 bases had no gene match.

The chain uses TRBV19 and TRBJ2-3; 8 bases line up with TRBD2. The CDR3 extends over 17 amino acids. Germline V CDR1 and CDR2: LNHDA, SQIVND (reference sequence). V shed 1 base and J 3 bases; nucleotides not matched to a gene: 9. DNA of the CDR3: TGTGCCAGTAGTATAGTCTATCGGGGGGGGCCGACAGATACGCAGTATTTT. Its protein product is CASSIVYRGGPTDTQYF.

The chain carries TRBV19 and TRBJ1-5; 7 bases align to TRBD1. Trimming removed 5 bases from V and 0 bases from J; junction bases left unmatched: 10. There are 17 residues in the CDR3. Germline lookup yields CDR1 LNHDA and CDR2 SQIVND (reference sequence). The CDR3: CASSPRRDRYSNQPQHF. The CDR3 DNA is TGTGCCAGTAGTCCTCGTCGGGACAGATATAGCAATCAGCCCCAGCATTTT.

The chain links TRBV4-2 to TRBJ2-1, with 11 bases lining up with TRBD2. Germline loops: CDR1 LGHNA, CDR2 YNFKEQ. Trimming took 5 bases from V and 8 from J; bases not matched to a gene: 11. The CDR3 is 16 residues long. As DNA, the CDR3 is TGTGCCAGCAGCAAGCCCTCACTAGCGGGAGCTTATGAGCAGTTCTTC. Protein: CASSKPSLAGAYEQFF.

This chain uses TRBV6-5 with TRBJ1-3, with a possible D match to TRBD1 (6 bases). V gave up 4 bases and J gave up 0 bases, with 13 bases separating them. The CDR3 loop spans 16 amino acids. The germline V gene encodes CDR1 MNHEY and CDR2 SVGAGI. The CDR3 sequence is CASSFSTGSSGNTIYF. In DNA form, the CDR3 reads TGTGCCAGCAGTTTTTCTACAGGGAGCTCTGGAAACACCATATATTTT.

V gene TRBV5-1 combines with J gene TRBJ2-5, with 8 nucleotides matching TRBD2. The germline gives CDR1 SGHRS, CDR2 YFSETQ. V lost 4 bases, J lost 5 bases, and 7 bases stayed unmatched. The CDR3 spans 14 residues. The CDR3 loop is CASSPSGRGETQYF. CDR3 DNA sequence: TGCGCCAGCAGCCCCAGCGGGAGAGGGGAGACCCAGTACTTC.

The V gene is TRBV5-1, the J gene TRBJ2-1, with 8 bases matching TRBD2. The CDR3 is 16 residues long. Germline V gene data show CDR1 as SGHRS and CDR2 as YFSETQ. Trimming took 4 bases from V and 4 from J; bases not matched to a gene: 10. CDR3 in DNA: TGCGCCAGCAGCCCCGCAGCGGGGGCCCAATACAATGAGCAGTTCTTC. Its protein is CASSPAAGAQYNEQFF. Full variable domain (outside the CDR3, taken from reference TRBV5-1 and TRBJ2-1): KAGVTQTPRYLIKTRGQQVTLSCSPISGHRSVSWYQQTPGQGLQFLFEYFSETQRNKGNFPGRFSGRQFSNSRSEMNVSTLELGDSALYLCASSPAAGAQYNEQFFGPGTRLTVL.

The V and J genes are TRBV5-1 and TRBJ2-7; 8 nucleotides match TRBD1. Per the germline V gene, CDR1 is SGHRS and CDR2 is YFSETQ. The CDR3 extends over 14 amino acids. The J segment lost 5 bases and the V segment lost 4 bases, leaving 8 bases of the junction unmatched. In DNA, the CDR3 is TGCGCCAGCAGCCACCTGGACAGGGATCACGAGCAGTACTTC. Protein product: CASSHLDRDHEQYF.

The chain recombines TRBV18 with TRBJ1-4, with D unresolved. The CDR3 covers 15 residues. Looked up from germline, CDR1 is KGHSH and CDR2 is LQKENI. Trimming took 6 bases from V and 0 from J, leaving 11 bases between them. The CDR3 sequence: CASSLTQATNEKLFF. The CDR3 bases are TGTGCCAGCTCTTTAACCCAGGCAACTAATGAAAAACTGTTTTTT.

The chain carries TRBV11-2 and TRBJ2-7; D might be TRBD1 (5 bases). In germline, CDR1 is SGHAT, CDR2 FQNNGV. Deletions cut 5 bases from V and 7 bases from J, with 18 bases between. The CDR3 runs to 14 residues. CDR3 sequence reads: CASSLTETKGEQYF. CDR3 nucleotide sequence: TGTGCCAGCAGCCTGACAGAGACGAAAGGGGAGCAGTACTTC.

The rearrangement joins TRBV13 to TRBJ2-3; TRBD1 might be the D (5 bases). Per the germline V gene, CDR1 is PRHDT and CDR2 is FYEKMQ (reference sequence). The CDR3 has 18 residues. The V and J ends lost 2 bases and 0 bases respectively, with 18 bases between them. CDR3 amino acids: CASSLSYGRAQSTDTQYF. The DNA of the CDR3 is TGTGCCAGCAGCTTATCTTATGGCAGGGCCCAGAGCACAGATACGCAGTATTTT.

The J gene is TRBJ2-5, the V gene TRBV7-9; TRBD2 agrees at 15 bases. V lost 5 bases, J lost 5 bases, and 6 bases stayed unmatched. Looked up from germline, CDR1 is SEHNR and CDR2 is FQNEAQ (reference sequence). The CDR3 contains 16 residues. CDR3 DNA: TGTGCCAGCAGCCGGACTAGCGGGAGGGCCGTGGAGACCCAGTACTTC. This sequence encodes CASSRTSGRAVETQYF.